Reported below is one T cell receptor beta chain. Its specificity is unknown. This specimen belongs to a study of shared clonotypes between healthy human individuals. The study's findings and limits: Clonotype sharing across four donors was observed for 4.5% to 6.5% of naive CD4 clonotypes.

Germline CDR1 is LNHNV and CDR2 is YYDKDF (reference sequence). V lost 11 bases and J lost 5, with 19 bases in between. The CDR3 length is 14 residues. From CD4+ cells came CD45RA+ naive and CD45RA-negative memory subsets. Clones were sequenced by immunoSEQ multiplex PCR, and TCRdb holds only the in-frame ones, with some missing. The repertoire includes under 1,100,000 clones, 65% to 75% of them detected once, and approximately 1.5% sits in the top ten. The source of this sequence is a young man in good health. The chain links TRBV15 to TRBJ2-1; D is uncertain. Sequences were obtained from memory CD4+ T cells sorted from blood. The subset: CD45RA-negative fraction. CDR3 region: CAANNKQGNNEQFF. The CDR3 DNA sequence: TGTGCCGCAAATAATAAACAAGGAAACAATGAGCAGTTCTTC. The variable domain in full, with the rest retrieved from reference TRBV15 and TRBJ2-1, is DAMVIQNPRYQVTQFGKPVTLSCSQTLNHNVMYWYQQKSSQAPKLLFHYYDKDFNNEADTPDNFQSRRPNTSFCFLDIRSPGLGDTAMYLCAANNKQGNNEQFFGPGTRLTVL.